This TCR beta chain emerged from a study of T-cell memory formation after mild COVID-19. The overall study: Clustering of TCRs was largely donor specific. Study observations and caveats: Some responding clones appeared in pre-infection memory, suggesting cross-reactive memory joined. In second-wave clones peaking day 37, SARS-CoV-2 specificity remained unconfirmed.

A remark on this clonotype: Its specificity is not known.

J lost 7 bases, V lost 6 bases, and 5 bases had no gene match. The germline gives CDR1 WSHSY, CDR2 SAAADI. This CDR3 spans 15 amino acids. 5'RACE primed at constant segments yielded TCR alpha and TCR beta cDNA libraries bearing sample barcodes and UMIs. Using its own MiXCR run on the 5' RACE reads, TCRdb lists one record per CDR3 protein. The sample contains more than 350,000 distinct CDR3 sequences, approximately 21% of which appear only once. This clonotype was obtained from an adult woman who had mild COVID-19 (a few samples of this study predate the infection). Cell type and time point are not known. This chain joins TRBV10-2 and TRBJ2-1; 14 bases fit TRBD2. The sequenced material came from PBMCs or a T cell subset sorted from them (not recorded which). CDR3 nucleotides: TGCGCCAGCAGGGTGGGACTAGCGGGAGTAAATGAGCAGTTCTTC. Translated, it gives CASRVGLAGVNEQFF.